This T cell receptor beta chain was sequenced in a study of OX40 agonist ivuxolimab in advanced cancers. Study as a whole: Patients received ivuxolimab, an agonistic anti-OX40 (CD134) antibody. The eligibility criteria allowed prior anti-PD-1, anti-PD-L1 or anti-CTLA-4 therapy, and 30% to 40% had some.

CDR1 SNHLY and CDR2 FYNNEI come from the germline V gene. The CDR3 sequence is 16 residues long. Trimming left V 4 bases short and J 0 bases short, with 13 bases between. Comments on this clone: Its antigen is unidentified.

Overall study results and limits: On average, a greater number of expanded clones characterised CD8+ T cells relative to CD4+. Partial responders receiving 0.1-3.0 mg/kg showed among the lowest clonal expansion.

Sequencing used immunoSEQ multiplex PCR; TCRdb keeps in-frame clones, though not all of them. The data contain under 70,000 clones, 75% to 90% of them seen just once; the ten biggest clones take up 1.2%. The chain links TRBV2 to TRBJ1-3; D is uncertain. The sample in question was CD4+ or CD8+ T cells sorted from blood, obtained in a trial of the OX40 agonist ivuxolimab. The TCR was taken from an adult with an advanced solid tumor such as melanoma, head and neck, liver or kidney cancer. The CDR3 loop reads CASSAGRLISGNTIYF. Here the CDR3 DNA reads TGTGCCAGCAGTGCGGGCAGATTGATCTCTGGAAACACCATATATTTT.